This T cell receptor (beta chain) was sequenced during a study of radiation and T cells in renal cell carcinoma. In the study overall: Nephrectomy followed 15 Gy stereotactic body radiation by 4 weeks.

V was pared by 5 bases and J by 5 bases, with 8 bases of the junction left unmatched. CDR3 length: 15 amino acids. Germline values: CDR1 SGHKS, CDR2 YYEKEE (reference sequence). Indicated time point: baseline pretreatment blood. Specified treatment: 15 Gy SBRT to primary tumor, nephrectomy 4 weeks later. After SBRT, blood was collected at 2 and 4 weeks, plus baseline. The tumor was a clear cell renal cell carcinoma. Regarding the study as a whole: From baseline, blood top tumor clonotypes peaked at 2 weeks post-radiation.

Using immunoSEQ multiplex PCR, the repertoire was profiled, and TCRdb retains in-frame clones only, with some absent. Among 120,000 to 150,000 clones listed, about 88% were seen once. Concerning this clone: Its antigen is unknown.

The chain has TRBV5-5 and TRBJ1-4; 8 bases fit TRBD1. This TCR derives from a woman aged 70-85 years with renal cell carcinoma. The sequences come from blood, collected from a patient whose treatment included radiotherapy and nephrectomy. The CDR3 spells CASSSEWTGNEKLFF. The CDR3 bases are TGTGCCAGCAGTTCTGAATGGACAGGGAATGAAAAACTGTTTTTT.